These T cell receptor beta chains were read from a single sample in a study of shared clonotypes between healthy human individuals. Using immunoSEQ multiplex PCR, the repertoire was profiled, and TCRdb retains in-frame clones only, with some absent. The sample consists of a few million clones, approximately 92% of them appearing once. Material: naive CD4+ T cells sorted from blood. The receptor set was obtained from a man between 18 and 35 years old in good health. CDR3s include the opening cysteine and the closing phenylalanine or tryptophan. D genes are given only for firm matches. Where a row states a size, it is once, few, many or the class of an expanded clone; other rows omit it.

TRBJ1-2,-,-,TRBV15,TGTGCCACCAGCAGGGTTAACTATGGCTACACCTTC,CATSRVNYGYTF
TRBJ2-1,TRBD2,-,TRBV6-4,TGTGCCAGCAGTGCGAGAGCGGGGGGGTCCCCTAATGAGCAGTTCTTC,CASSARAGGSPNEQFF
TRBJ2-2,-,-,TRBV6-5,TGTGCCAGCACCCACTCGCAGGCCGGGGAGCTGTTTTTT,CASTHSQAGELFF
TRBJ2-1,-,-,TRBV10-3,TGTGCCATCAGTGAATTCGGAGTGAGCGCCTACAATGAGCAGTTCTTC,CAISEFGVSAYNEQFF
TRBJ1-6,TRBD1,once,TRBV19,TGTGCCAGTAGTACCCGGGACAGGGGGCTCTGGAGTAATTCACCCCTCCACTTT,CASSTRDRGLWSNSPLHF
TRBJ1-1,-,-,TRBV2,TGTGCCAGCAGTGGGGCGGGCCGTGCTGAAGCTTTCTTT,CASSGAGRAEAFF
TRBJ2-5,-,-,TRBV5-4,TGTGCCAGCCACCAGGCAGGAGGAAAAGAGACCCAGTACTTC,CASHQAGGKETQYF
TRBJ1-1,-,once,TRBV4-2,TGTGCCAGCAGCCAAGGAGCGGGACGGCAGAACACTGAAGCTTTCTTT,CASSQGAGRQNTEAFF
TRBJ2-7,-,-,TRBV9,TGTGCCAGCAGCGTAGCTCCCCACGGCCAGTACGAGCAGTACTTC,CASSVAPHGQYEQYF
TRBJ2-2,TRBD2,once,TRBV5-1,TGCGCCAGCAGCTTGGCAGCGGGGCCCGGGGAGCTGTTTTTT,CASSLAAGPGELFF
TRBJ1-5,-,-,TRBV27,TGTGCCAGCGCGGGGGGGAGGGGCAATCAGCCCCAGCATTTT,CASAGGRGNQPQHF
TRBJ1-2,-,-,TRBV19,TGTGCCAGTAGTATCGAAACAGGCGATGGCTACACCTTC,CASSIETGDGYTF
TRBJ2-7,TRBD2,-,TRBV11-2,TGTGCCAGCAGCTTTTTACTAGCGGGCCCGAACTACGAGCAGTACTTC,CASSFLLAGPNYEQYF
TRBJ1-4,-,-,TRBV9,TGTGCCAGCAGTAAGGGACAACCAGCAACTAATGAAAAACTGTTTTTT,CASSKGQPATNEKLFF
TRBJ1-2,-,-,TRBV6-6,TGTGCCAGCAGCCCAACGGGGACCTATGGCTACACCTTC,CASSPTGTYGYTF
TRBJ2-6,-,-,TRBV7-2,TGTGCCAGCACCCTCCTGGGGGCCAACGTCCTGACTTTC,CASTLLGANVLTF
TRBJ2-2,-,-,TRBV7-9,TGTGCCAGCAGCGACCTCCAGCCCAACACCGGGGAGCTGTTTTTT,CASSDLQPNTGELFF
TRBJ1-2,-,-,TRBV27,TGTGCCAGCAGCCCCGGGGGGGTACATGGCTACACCTTC,CASSPGGVHGYTF
TRBJ1-3,TRBD1,-,TRBV5-6,TGTGCCAGCAGCTGGGGACAGCTCCGAGAAAACACCATATATTTT,CASSWGQLRENTIYF
TRBJ2-3,TRBD2,-,TRBV4-3,TGCGCCAGCAGCCGCACCGGACTAGCGGGTAACCCGTACACAGATACGCAGTATTTT,CASSRTGLAGNPYTDTQYF
TRBJ2-1,TRBD1,-,TRBV10-3,TGTGCCATCAGTGAACGAGGACAGGGAGGCCAGAATGAGCAGTTCTTC,CAISERGQGGQNEQFF
TRBJ2-1,TRBD2,-,TRBV19,TGTGCCAGTAGGGAGCGGGAGTTTACTGAGCAGTTCTTC,CASREREFTEQFF
TRBJ2-7,TRBD1,-,TRBV28,TGTGCCAGCACGGGGGCCGGGACAGGCGCCTGGCAGTACTTC,CASTGAGTGAWQYF
TRBJ2-5,-,-,TRBV9,TGTGCCAGCAGCGATGACGACCAAGAGACCCAGTACTTC,CASSDDDQETQYF
TRBJ2-3,TRBD2,-,TRBV6-4,TGTGCCAGCAACCCTCTAGCGGGAGTGACAGATACGCAGTATTTT,CASNPLAGVTDTQYF
TRBJ2-7,TRBD1,-,TRBV5-1,TGCGCCAGCAGCTTTTCGCCAGGACAGGGGGACGAGCAGTACTTC,CASSFSPGQGDEQYF
TRBJ2-7,-,-,TRBV5-1,TGCGCCAGCAGCTTGGGATGGGTGGGCTCCTACGAGCAGTACTTC,CASSLGWVGSYEQYF
TRBJ1-1,-,-,TRBV30,TGTGCCTGGAGTGGCCAGCCTAACACTGAAGCTTTCTTT,CAWSGQPNTEAFF
TRBJ1-1,-,-,TRBV19,TGTGCCAGTACCTATAGTTGGGGAAGTACCACTGAAGCTTTCTTT,CASTYSWGSTTEAFF
TRBJ1-1,-,-,TRBV6-1,TGTGCCAGCAGTGAAGATCAGATCTCAGAAGCTTTCTTT,CASSEDQISEAFF
TRBJ2-2,-,-,TRBV19,TGTGCCAGTAGTGGGATAGCGAACACCGGGGAGCTGTTTTTT,CASSGIANTGELFF
TRBJ2-2,-,-,TRBV7-6,TGTGCCAGCAGCTACCGGCCCCAGTCCGGGGAGCTGTTTTTT,CASSYRPQSGELFF
TRBJ1-1,-,once,TRBV2,TGTGCCAGCCGGGGGGGGCTGGGCACTGAAGCTTTCTTT,CASRGGLGTEAFF
TRBJ2-1,-,-,TRBV30,TGTGCCTGGGGTCGAGGAGAGCAGTTCTTC,CAWGRGEQFF
TRBJ2-1,TRBD2,-,TRBV5-4,TGTGCCAGCAGCTTGGCCGGCGGGAGGGCCTACAATGAGCAGTTCTTC,CASSLAGGRAYNEQFF
TRBJ1-1,TRBD1,-,TRBV5-4,TGTGCCAGCAGCTCGAAAAGGACAGGCAACACTGAAGCTTTCTTT,CASSSKRTGNTEAFF
TRBJ2-2,-,-,TRBV18,TGTGCCAGCTCACCACCGGCCGCGAACACCGGGGAGCTGTTTTTT,CASSPPAANTGELFF
TRBJ1-5,TRBD1,-,TRBV19,TGTGCCAGTAGCTCCAGACAGGGGCGCAGTCATCAGCCCCAGCATTTT,CASSSRQGRSHQPQHF
TRBJ1-5,-,-,TRBV19,TGTGCCAGTAGTGCCCCTACATCCCTCGGAGCCAATCAGCCCCAGCATTTT,CASSAPTSLGANQPQHF
TRBJ2-3,-,-,TRBV5-4,TGTGCAACAAGCGGGCCTTCCACAGATACGCAGTATTTT,CATSGPSTDTQYF
TRBJ1-2,-,-,TRBV15,TGTGCCACCAGCAGAGTGGGACCCTACGGCTACACCTTC,CATSRVGPYGYTF
TRBJ2-1,-,once,TRBV5-4,TGTGCCAGCAGCTTGGGAGGGGGGGTCGATGAGCAGTTCTTC,CASSLGGGVDEQFF
TRBJ2-2,TRBD1,-,TRBV6-1,TGTGCCAGCCGGGACAGGCCCGAACTGTTTTTT,CASRDRPELFF
TRBJ1-5,-,-,TRBV9,TGTGCCAGCAGCAAGGGGGACAATCAGCCCCAGCATTTT,CASSKGDNQPQHF
TRBJ1-2,TRBD1,-,TRBV10-2,TGCGCCAGCAGTGAGAGGACAGGTTATGGCTACACCTTC,CASSERTGYGYTF
TRBJ2-1,-,-,TRBV6-5,TGTGCCAGCAGCCGAGGACTTGTAATGGACGGTGAGCAGTTCTTC,CASSRGLVMDGEQFF
TRBJ2-1,-,-,TRBV7-2,TGTGCCAGCACCCTCCAGATTGCGGTTTACAATGAGCAGTTCTTC,CASTLQIAVYNEQFF
TRBJ2-6,TRBD1,-,TRBV15,TGTGCCACCAGCCGGGGACAGGGTCGCCTCTCTGGGGCCAACGTCCTGACTTTC,CATSRGQGRLSGANVLTF
TRBJ2-7,TRBD2,-,TRBV27,TGTGCCAGCAGCCAGCGGGGGCCTGGTTTTAGTGGGAGCTCCTACGAGCAGTACTTC,CASSQRGPGFSGSSYEQYF
TRBJ1-1,TRBD1,-,TRBV5-6,TGTGCCAGCAGCAGGGACAGACCTGAAGCTTTCTTT,CASSRDRPEAFF
TRBJ2-5,TRBD1,-,TRBV30,TGTGCCTGGAGTAGGACAGGGAAAGGAGAGACCCAGTACTTC,CAWSRTGKGETQYF